The clone carrying this TCR beta chain has a handful of counts. Its antigen is unidentified. V shed 4 bases and J 8 bases; nucleotides not matched to a gene: 6. The germline gives CDR1 GTSNPN, CDR2 SVGIG (reference sequence). The CDR3 is made up of 14 amino acids. This sample was taken from a study of cytomegalovirus exposure and HLA in healthy donors. Broader study findings: Rarity marked most TCR sequences, yet some public TCRs occurred in many donors. Testing in vitro showed a few CMV-associated chains specific for CMV antigens. Roughly uniform depth of sequencing across donors was assumed in presence/absence analyses. Later analysis demonstrated an association between a missense DCLRE1C variant and TCR beta V- and J-gene trimming.

A multiplex PCR was run with 60 Vbeta primers and 13 Jbeta primers. Method: immunoSEQ multiplex PCR; TCRdb's copy keeps in-frame clones and lacks some. The profile shows fewer than 200,000 clones, about 82% of them singletons. The chain links TRBV30 to TRBJ1-6, with 9 bases identical to TRBD1. The origin of this receptor is a woman under 40 in good health and CMV-seropositive. Sequencing was performed on PBMCs. The CDR3, as DNA: TGTGCCTGGAACAGGGACAGGGATTATTCACCCCTCCACTTT. It specifies CAWNRDRDYSPLHF.